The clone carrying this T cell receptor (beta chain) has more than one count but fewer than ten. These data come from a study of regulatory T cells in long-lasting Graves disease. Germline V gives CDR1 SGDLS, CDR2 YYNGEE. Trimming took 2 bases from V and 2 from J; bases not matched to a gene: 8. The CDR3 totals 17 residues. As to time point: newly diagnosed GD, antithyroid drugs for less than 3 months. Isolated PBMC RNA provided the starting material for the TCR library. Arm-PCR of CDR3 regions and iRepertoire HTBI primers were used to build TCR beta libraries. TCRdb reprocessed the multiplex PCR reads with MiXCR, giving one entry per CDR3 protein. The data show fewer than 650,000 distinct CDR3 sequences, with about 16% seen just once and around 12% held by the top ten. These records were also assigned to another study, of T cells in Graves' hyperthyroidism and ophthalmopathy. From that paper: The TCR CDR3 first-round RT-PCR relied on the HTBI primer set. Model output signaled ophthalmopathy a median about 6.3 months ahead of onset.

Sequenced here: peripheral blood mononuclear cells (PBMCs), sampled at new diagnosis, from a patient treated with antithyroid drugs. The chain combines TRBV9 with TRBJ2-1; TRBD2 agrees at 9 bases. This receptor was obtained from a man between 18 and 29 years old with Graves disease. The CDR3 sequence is CASSVTLSGSTYNEQFF. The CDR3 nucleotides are TGTGCCAGCAGCGTGACCCTTAGCGGGAGTACCTACAATGAGCAGTTCTTC. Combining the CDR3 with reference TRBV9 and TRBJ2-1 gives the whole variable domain DSGVTQTPKHLITATGQRVTLRCSPRSGDLSVYWYQQSLDQGLQFLIQYYNGEERAKGNILERFSAQQFPDLHSELNLSSLELGDSALYFCASSVTLSGSTYNEQFFGPGTRLTVL.